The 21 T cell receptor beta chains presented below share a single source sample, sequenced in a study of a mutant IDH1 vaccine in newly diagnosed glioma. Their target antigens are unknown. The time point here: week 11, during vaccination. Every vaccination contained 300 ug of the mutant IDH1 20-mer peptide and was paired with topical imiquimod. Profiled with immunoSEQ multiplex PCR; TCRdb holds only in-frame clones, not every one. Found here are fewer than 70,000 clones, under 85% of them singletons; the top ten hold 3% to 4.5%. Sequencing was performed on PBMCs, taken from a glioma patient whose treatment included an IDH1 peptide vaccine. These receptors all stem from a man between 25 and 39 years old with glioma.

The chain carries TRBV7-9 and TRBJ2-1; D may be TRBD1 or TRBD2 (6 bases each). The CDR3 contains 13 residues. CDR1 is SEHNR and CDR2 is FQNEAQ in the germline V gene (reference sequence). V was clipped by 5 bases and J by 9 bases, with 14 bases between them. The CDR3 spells CASSPRGLSEQFF. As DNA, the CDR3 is TGTGCCAGCAGCCCCCGGGGGCTTTCTGAGCAGTTCTTC.

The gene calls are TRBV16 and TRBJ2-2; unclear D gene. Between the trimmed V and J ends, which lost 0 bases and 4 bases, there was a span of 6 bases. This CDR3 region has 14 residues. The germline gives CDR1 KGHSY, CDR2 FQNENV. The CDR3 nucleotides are TGTGCCAGCAGCCAATCTGGCGGCACCGGGGAGCTGTTTTTT. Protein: CASSQSGGTGELFF.

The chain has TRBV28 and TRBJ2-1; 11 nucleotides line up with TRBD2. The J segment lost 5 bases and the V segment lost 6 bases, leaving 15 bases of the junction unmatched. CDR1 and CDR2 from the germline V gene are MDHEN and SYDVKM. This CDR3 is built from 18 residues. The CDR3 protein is CASRLPSGGFLSNNEQFF. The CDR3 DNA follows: TGTGCCAGCAGACTACCTAGCGGGGGGTTCCTGTCGAACAATGAGCAGTTCTTC.

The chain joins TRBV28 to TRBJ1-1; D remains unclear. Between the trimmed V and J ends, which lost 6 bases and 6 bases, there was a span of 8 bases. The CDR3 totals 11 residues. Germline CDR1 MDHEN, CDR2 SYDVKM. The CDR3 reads CASRRVAEAFF. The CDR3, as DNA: TGTGCCAGCAGGAGGGTTGCTGAAGCTTTCTTT.

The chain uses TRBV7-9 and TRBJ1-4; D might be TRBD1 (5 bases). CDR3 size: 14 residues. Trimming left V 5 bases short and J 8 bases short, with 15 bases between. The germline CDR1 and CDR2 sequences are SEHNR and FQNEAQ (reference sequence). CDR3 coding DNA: TGTGCCAGCAGCCGGGACCTAGTGTCCGAAAAACTGTTTTTT. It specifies CASSRDLVSEKLFF.

CDR3 amino acids: CASSVGTGGGYTF. CDR3 coding DNA: TGTGCCAGCAGCGTAGGGACAGGGGGTGGCTACACCTTC. This chain links TRBV9 with TRBJ1-2, with 10 bases fitting TRBD1. The ends lost 0 bases at V and 7 bases at J; junction bases unmatched: 0. Germline V gene sequence: CDR1 SGDLS, CDR2 YYNGEE. This CDR3 region has 13 residues.

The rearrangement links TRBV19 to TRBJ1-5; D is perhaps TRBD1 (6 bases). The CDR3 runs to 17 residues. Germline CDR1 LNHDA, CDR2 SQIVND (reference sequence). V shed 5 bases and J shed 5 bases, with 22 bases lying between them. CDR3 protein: CASSPNLDRRWHQPQHF. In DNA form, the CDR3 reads TGTGCCAGTAGTCCGAACCTGGACAGACGATGGCATCAGCCCCAGCATTTT.

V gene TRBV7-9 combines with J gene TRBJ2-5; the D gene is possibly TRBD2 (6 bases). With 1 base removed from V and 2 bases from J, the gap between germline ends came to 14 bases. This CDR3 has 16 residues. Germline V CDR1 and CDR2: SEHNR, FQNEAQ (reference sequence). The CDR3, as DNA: TGTGCCAGCAGCTTAGGCGATTCGGGAGATCAAGAGACCCAGTACTTC. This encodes CASSLGDSGDQETQYF.

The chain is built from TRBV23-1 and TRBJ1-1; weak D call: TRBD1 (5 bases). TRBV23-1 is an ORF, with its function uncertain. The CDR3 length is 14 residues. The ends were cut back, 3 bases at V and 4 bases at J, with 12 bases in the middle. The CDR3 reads CASSHTQGITEAFF. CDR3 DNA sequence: TGCGCCAGCAGTCATACGCAGGGAATCACTGAAGCTTTCTTT.

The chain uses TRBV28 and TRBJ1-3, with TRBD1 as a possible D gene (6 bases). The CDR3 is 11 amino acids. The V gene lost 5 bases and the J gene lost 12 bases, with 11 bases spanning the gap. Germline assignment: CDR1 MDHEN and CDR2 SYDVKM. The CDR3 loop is CASSPGTRIYF. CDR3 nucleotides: TGTGCCAGCAGTCCCGGGACACGCATATATTTT.

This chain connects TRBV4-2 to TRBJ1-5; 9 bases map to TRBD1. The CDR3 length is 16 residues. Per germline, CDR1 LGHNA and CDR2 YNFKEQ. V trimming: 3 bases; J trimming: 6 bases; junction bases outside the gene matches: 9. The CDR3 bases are TGTGCCAGCAGCCAGCCGGGACAGGGTGAAGGTCAGCCCCAGCATTTT. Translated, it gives CASSQPGQGEGQPQHF.

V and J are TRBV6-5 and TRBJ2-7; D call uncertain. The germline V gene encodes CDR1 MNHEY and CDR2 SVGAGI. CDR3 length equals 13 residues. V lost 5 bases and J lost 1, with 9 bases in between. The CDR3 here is CASSPGPSYEQYF. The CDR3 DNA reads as TGTGCCAGCAGTCCCGGGCCTTCCTACGAGCAGTACTTC.

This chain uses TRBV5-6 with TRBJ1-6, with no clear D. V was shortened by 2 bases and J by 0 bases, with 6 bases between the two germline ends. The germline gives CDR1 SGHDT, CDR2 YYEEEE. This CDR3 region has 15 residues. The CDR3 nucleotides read TGTGCCAGCAGCTTCGGCAGCTCCTATAATTCACCCCTCCACTTT. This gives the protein CASSFGSSYNSPLHF. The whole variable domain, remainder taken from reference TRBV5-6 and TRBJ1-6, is DAGVTQSPTHLIKTRGQQVTLRCSPKSGHDTVSWYQQALGQGPQFIFQYYEEEERQRGNFPDRFSGHQFPNYSSELNVNALLLGDSALYLCASSFGSSYNSPLHFGNGTRLTVT.

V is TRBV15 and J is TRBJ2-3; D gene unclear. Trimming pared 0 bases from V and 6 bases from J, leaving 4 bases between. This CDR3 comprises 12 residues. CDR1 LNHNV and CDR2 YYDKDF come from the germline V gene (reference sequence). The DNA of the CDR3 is TGTGCCACCAGCAGAGATTTGGATACGCAGTATTTT. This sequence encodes CATSRDLDTQYF.

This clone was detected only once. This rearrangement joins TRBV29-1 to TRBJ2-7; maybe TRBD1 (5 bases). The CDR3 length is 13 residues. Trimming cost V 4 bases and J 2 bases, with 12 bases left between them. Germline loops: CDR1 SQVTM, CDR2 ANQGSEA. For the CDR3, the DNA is TGCAGCGTTGCAAAGGGGCGGACCTACGAGCAGTACTTC. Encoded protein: CSVAKGRTYEQYF.

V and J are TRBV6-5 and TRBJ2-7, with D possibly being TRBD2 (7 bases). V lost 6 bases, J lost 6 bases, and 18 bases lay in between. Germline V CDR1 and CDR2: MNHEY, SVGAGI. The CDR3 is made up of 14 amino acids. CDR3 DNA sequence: TGTGCCAGCAGCCCTGGGGGGGGGCTCCCCGAGCAGTACTTC. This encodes CASSPGGGLPEQYF.

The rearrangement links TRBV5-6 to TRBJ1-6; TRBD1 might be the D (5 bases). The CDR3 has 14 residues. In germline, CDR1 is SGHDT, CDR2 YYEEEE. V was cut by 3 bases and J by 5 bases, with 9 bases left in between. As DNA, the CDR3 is TGTGCCAGCAGCTCGGGACCCCATAATTCACCCCTCCACTTT. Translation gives CASSSGPHNSPLHF.

This CDR3 reads CAARPSSLSGLKDEQYF. CDR3 DNA: TGTGCCGCCCGCCCTAGCTCCCTTAGCGGACTAAAAGACGAGCAGTACTTC. This sequence joins TRBV30 and TRBJ2-7, with a weak D call TRBD2 (6 bases). The germline V gene encodes CDR1 GTSNPN and CDR2 SVGIG (reference sequence). This CDR3 region has 17 residues. Trimming cost V 8 bases and J 5 bases, with 31 bases left between them. The full variable domain, with the rest looked up from reference TRBV30 and TRBJ2-7, is SQTIHQWPATLVQPVGSPLSLECTVEGTSNPNLYWYRQAAGRGLQLLFYSVGIGQISSEVPQNLSASRPQDRQFILSSKKLLLSDSGFYLCAARPSSLSGLKDEQYFGPGTRLTVT.

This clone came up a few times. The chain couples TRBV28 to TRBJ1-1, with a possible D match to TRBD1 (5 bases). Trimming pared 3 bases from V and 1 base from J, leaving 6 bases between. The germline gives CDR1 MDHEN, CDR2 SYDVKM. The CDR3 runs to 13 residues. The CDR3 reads CASSFRENTEAFF. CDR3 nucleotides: TGTGCCAGCAGTTTCAGGGAGAACACTGAAGCTTTCTTT.

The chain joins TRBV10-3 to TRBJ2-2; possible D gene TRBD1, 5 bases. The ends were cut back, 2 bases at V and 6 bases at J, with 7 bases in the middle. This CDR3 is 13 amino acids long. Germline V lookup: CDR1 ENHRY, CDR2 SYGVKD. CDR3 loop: CAISEAGSGELFF. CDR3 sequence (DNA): TGTGCCATCAGTGAGGCAGGGTCCGGGGAGCTGTTTTTT.

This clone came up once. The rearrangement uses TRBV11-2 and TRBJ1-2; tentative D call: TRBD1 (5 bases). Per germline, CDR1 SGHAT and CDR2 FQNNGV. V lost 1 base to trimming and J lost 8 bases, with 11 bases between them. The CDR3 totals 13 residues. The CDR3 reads CASSLGLGAGYTF. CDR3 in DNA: TGTGCCAGCAGCTTAGGATTAGGGGCGGGCTACACCTTC.